These 24 T cell receptor beta chains were all obtained from the same sample, sequenced in a study of radiotherapy plus CTLA-4 blockade in lung cancer. Sequenced by immunoSEQ multiplex PCR; TCRdb stores in-frame clones only, minus some. Of about 82,000 clones listed, roughly 78% were seen once; the top ten hold over 11%. This specimen was peripheral blood, taken from a patient treated with radiotherapy plus ipilimumab. The receptor set was obtained from a human donor with non-small cell lung cancer that progressed on radiotherapy plus ipilimumab.

This clone was found a few times. V gene TRBV5-5 combines with J gene TRBJ2-7; 10 bases agree with TRBD1. The junction had 3 bases not matched to a gene; V was cut back by 4 bases and J by 2 bases. CDR3 size: 14 residues. Germline CDR1 and CDR2: SGHKS and YYEKEE (reference sequence). The CDR3 DNA sequence: TGTGCCAGCAGCCTAGGACAGGGGGCCTACGAGCAGTACTTC. Amino acid sequence: CASSLGQGAYEQYF.

The chain joins TRBV11-3 to TRBJ2-5; D is ambiguous. This CDR3 has 11 amino acids. Germline loops: CDR1 SGHNT, CDR2 YENEEA. V lost 5 bases and J lost 5, with 6 bases in between. The CDR3 DNA follows: TGTGCCAGCAGCCAAGGGGAGACCCAGTACTTC. Translating it yields CASSQGETQYF.

The chain couples TRBV27 to TRBJ2-7; tentatively, D is TRBD1 or TRBD2 (6 bases each). V lost 3 bases and J lost 7, with 25 bases in between. In germline, CDR1 is MNHEY, CDR2 SMNVEV (reference sequence). The CDR3 loop spans 17 amino acids. In DNA form, the CDR3 reads TGTGCCAGCAGTTTTGGGGTAGCGTGGGGGGCTGGGGGTGAGCAGTACTTC. This sequence encodes CASSFGVAWGAGGEQYF.

The chain couples TRBV6-1 to TRBJ1-5, with D hard to call. The CDR3 extends over 12 amino acids. V was cut by 7 bases and J by 7 bases, with 11 bases left in between. CDR1 is MNHNS and CDR2 is SASEGT in the germline V gene. In DNA form, the CDR3 reads TGTGCCAGCACCTCAGGTAGACAGCCCCAGCATTTT. This translates into CASTSGRQPQHF.

This clone was observed a few times. The chain combines TRBV25-1 with TRBJ1-4; possibly TRBD1 for D (5 bases). The CDR3 is 14 residues long. The germline V and J ends were trimmed by 4 bases and 8 bases, with 14 bases remaining between them. Germline-derived CDR1 and CDR2 are MGHDK and SYGVNS. The CDR3 DNA is TGTGCCAGCAGTGTTGGTGGGGCGCGGGAAAAACTGTTTTTT. Its translation is CASSVGGAREKLFF.

This sequence joins TRBV5-5 and TRBJ2-3; D possibly uses TRBD1 or TRBD2 (5 bases each). Germline CDR1 reads SGHKS; CDR2 reads YYEKEE (reference sequence). V was trimmed by 4 bases and J by 3 bases, leaving 21 bases between them. The CDR3 totals 17 residues. CDR3 nucleotides: TGTGCCAGCAGCCTCACTTCACGGGGCATCGGAACAGATACGCAGTATTTT. Translating gives CASSLTSRGIGTDTQYF.

V usage is TRBV28 and J usage is TRBJ2-3; D not resolved. V dropped 6 bases and J dropped 0 bases, with 10 bases sitting between them. CDR3 length equals 14 residues. Germline CDR1 MDHEN, CDR2 SYDVKM. Here the CDR3 reads CASSPPGSTDTQYF. CDR3 coding DNA: TGTGCCAGCAGCCCCCCCGGCAGCACAGATACGCAGTATTTT. The variable domain in full, completed from reference TRBV28 and TRBJ2-3, reads DVKVTQSSRYLVKRTGEKVFLECVQDMDHENMFWYRQDPGLGLRLIYFSYDVKMKEKGDIPEGYSVSREKKERFSLILESASTNQTSMYLCASSPPGSTDTQYFGPGTRLTVL.

The chain employs TRBV2 and TRBJ2-7; TRBD2 aligns across 8 bases. Germline CDR1 SNHLY, CDR2 FYNNEI. The J segment lost 4 bases and the V segment lost 3 bases, leaving 8 bases of the junction unmatched. The CDR3 has 15 residues. The chain's CDR3 is CASSDITSGAYEQYF. The CDR3 coding sequence is TGTGCCAGCAGTGATATTACTAGCGGAGCGTACGAGCAGTACTTC.

The rearrangement uses TRBV7-3 and TRBJ2-1; 8 bases line up with TRBD2. Germline CDR1 reads SGHTA; CDR2 reads FQGTGA. With 0 bases clipped from V and 5 bases from J, the junction kept 12 bases outside the gene matches. This CDR3 is built from 18 residues. This CDR3 reads CASSLTPARAGGDNEQFF. The CDR3 DNA reads as TGTGCCAGCAGCTTAACCCCGGCGAGGGCGGGGGGAGACAATGAGCAGTTCTTC. The complete variable domain, with remaining parts taken from reference TRBV7-3 and TRBJ2-1, reads GAGVSQTPSNKVTEKGKYVELRCDPISGHTALYWYRQSLGQGPEFLIYFQGTGAADDSGLPNDRFFAVRPEGSVSTLKIQRTERGDSAVYLCASSLTPARAGGDNEQFFGPGTRLTVL.

This clone was observed a few times. The chain carries TRBV6-1 and TRBJ1-4; D is uncertain. The ends were cut back, 7 bases at V and 8 bases at J, with 11 bases in the middle. Germline CDR1 and CDR2: MNHNS and SASEGT. The CDR3 length is 12 residues. CDR3 DNA sequence: TGTGCCAGCAACGGGGTTGGAGAAAAACTGTTTTTT. Translation: CASNGVGEKLFF.

The chain is built from TRBV28 and TRBJ2-1, with 9 bases aligning to TRBD1. Germline V lookup: CDR1 MDHEN, CDR2 SYDVKM. CDR3 length: 13 residues. The V gene end was trimmed by 3 bases and the J gene end by 6 bases; junction bases not matched to a gene: 0. The CDR3 sequence is CASSLTGGNEQFF. As DNA, the CDR3 is TGTGCCAGCAGTTTGACAGGGGGCAATGAGCAGTTCTTC.

V gene TRBV7-2 combines with J gene TRBJ2-4; either TRBD1 or TRBD2 may supply D (7 bases each). With 1 base removed from V and 7 bases from J, the gap between germline ends came to 11 bases. Germline CDR1 and CDR2: SGHTA and FQGNSA. The CDR3 loop spans 14 amino acids. CDR3: CASSLGQGGNIQYF. CDR3 nucleotide sequence: TGTGCCAGCAGCTTAGGACAGGGAGGGAACATTCAGTACTTC.

This clone has just one count. The genes are TRBV6-1 and TRBJ2-7; 14 bases fit TRBD2. This CDR3 region has 14 residues. Germline CDR1 reads MNHNS; CDR2 reads SASEGT. Losses at the gene ends were 11 bases for V and 1 base for J; bases not matched to a gene: 4. The CDR3, as DNA: TGTGCCGTCGGGACTAGCGGGAGTTCCTACGAGCAGTACTTC. This encodes CAVGTSGSSYEQYF.

V gene TRBV6-5 combines with J gene TRBJ2-3; no definite D call. CDR1 is MNHEY, CDR2 SVGAGI, per germline. There are 16 residues in the CDR3. V shed 0 bases and J shed 2 bases, with 12 bases lying between them. The CDR3 sequence is CASSYSIAPSTDTQYF. The CDR3 coding sequence is TGTGCCAGCAGTTACTCGATCGCTCCTTCCACAGATACGCAGTATTTT.

This clone came up once. The chain is built from TRBV5-4 and TRBJ2-3; 8 bases match TRBD2. The CDR3 length is 15 residues. V trimming: 0 bases; J trimming: 5 bases; junction bases outside the gene matches: 5. The germline V gene encodes CDR1 SGHNT and CDR2 YYREEE (reference sequence). CDR3 coding DNA: TGTGCCAGCAGCTTGGCCGGGACTAGTTTAGATACGCAGTATTTT. This codes for CASSLAGTSLDTQYF.

This rearrangement joins TRBV18 to TRBJ1-5; unclear D gene. The CDR3 spans 15 residues. Germline V lookup: CDR1 KGHSH, CDR2 LQKENI. Deletions cut 5 bases from V and 0 bases from J, with 11 bases between. Here the CDR3 DNA reads TGTGCCAGCTCAGAAGGTCGAATTAGCAATCAGCCCCAGCATTTT. It encodes CASSEGRISNQPQHF.

V is TRBV13 and J is TRBJ2-7; 7 bases are a match to TRBD1. Unmatched junction bases numbered 19, after V lost 2 bases and J lost 3 bases. The CDR3 consists of 19 residues. The germline CDR1 and CDR2 sequences are PRHDT and FYEKMQ (reference sequence). CDR3: CASSLRAPLTGHNHYEQYF. The CDR3, as DNA: TGTGCCAGCAGCTTACGGGCCCCTCTGACAGGGCACAATCACTACGAGCAGTACTTC.

J is TRBJ2-2 and V is TRBV19; 9 bases line up with TRBD1. The length of the CDR3 is 13 residues. V lost 8 bases, J lost 8 bases, and 6 bases stayed unmatched. The germline V gene has CDR1 LNHDA and CDR2 SQIVND (reference sequence). CDR3 protein: CASQDRGIGELFF. CDR3 coding DNA: TGTGCCAGTCAGGACAGGGGAATAGGGGAGCTGTTTTTT.

The J gene is TRBJ2-3, the V gene TRBV11-2, with 7 bases that match TRBD2. This CDR3 is built from 15 residues. V was clipped by 6 bases and J by 6 bases; unmatched bases: 12. Germline V gene data show CDR1 as SGHAT and CDR2 as FQNNGV. The CDR3 spells CASSPSGALSDTQYF. CDR3 nucleotide sequence: TGTGCCAGCAGTCCCAGCGGGGCCCTTTCGGATACGCAGTATTTT.

A few counts support this clone. V and J are TRBV7-9 and TRBJ1-5, with 10 bases lining up with TRBD1. Germline CDR1 reads SEHNR; CDR2 reads FQNEAQ (reference sequence). The CDR3 extends over 17 amino acids. The trim removed 1 base at V and 3 bases at J, leaving 6 bases unmatched. CDR3 DNA sequence: TGTGCCAGCAGCTTAGATGGGACAGGGGTTTTCAATCAGCCCCAGCATTTT. Protein product: CASSLDGTGVFNQPQHF.

The genes are TRBV28 and TRBJ1-1; 7 bases agree with TRBD1. In germline, CDR1 is MDHEN, CDR2 SYDVKM. CDR3 size: 13 residues. V was pared by 5 bases and J by 7 bases, with 7 bases of the junction left unmatched. The CDR3, as DNA: TGTGCCAGCAGTGACACAGGGGAGGATGAAGCTTTCTTT. It encodes CASSDTGEDEAFF.

This chain connects TRBV9 to TRBJ1-4; 7 nucleotides agree with TRBD1. Germline CDR1 and CDR2: SGDLS and YYNGEE. The CDR3 totals 16 residues. J was trimmed by 7 bases and V by 3 bases; bases with no gene match: 12. The CDR3 bases are TGTGCCAGCAGCGCCGGTTCCGGGACAGCTGTTGAAAAACTGTTTTTT. It is translated as CASSAGSGTAVEKLFF.

CDR3 DNA sequence: TGTGCCAGCAGTCCCCTGGTAGGACAACCTCTTGGCTACACCTTC. This sequence encodes CASSPLVGQPLGYTF. The chain combines TRBV6-1 with TRBJ1-2; a weak D match, TRBD1 (5 bases). CDR1 and CDR2 from the germline V gene are MNHNS and SASEGT. V lost 5 bases and J lost 7, with 20 bases in between. The length of the CDR3 is 15 residues.

The chain is built from TRBV13 and TRBJ2-5; a weak D match, TRBD1 (7 bases). V gave up 5 bases and J gave up 5 bases, with 18 bases separating them. The CDR3 length is 15 residues. Looked up from germline, CDR1 is PRHDT and CDR2 is FYEKMQ (reference sequence). Written as DNA, the CDR3 is TGTGCCAGCAGCCCACCGACAGGGAGGAAGGAGACCCAGTACTTC. Translated, it gives CASSPPTGRKETQYF.